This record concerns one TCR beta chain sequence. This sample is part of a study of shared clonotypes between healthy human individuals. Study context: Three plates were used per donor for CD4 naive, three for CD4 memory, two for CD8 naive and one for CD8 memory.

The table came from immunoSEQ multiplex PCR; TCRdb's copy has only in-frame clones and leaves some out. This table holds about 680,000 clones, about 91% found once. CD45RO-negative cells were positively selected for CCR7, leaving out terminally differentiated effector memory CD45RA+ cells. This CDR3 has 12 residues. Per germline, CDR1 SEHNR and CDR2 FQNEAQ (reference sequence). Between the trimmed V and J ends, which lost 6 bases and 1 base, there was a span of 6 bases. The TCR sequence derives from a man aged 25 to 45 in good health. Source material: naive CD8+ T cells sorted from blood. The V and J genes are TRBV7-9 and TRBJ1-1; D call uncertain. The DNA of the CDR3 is TGTGCCAGCAGTACCTCGAACACTGAAGCTTTCTTT. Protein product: CASSTSNTEAFF. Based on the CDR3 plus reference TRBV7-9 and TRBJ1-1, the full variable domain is DTGVSQNPRHKITKRGQNVTFRCDPISEHNRLYWYRQTLGQGPEFLTYFQNEAQLEKSRLLSDRFSAERPKGSFSTLEIQRTEQGDSAMYLCASSTSNTEAFFGQGTRLTVV.